The sequence of this T cell receptor beta chain was determined in a study of shared clonotypes between healthy human individuals. Broader study findings: A small donor pool kept down the genetic and exposure-history diversity that was represented.

For this clone: The antigen is unknown.

This CDR3 region has 14 residues. In germline, CDR1 is MDHEN, CDR2 SYDVKM. The V gene end was trimmed by 8 bases and the J gene end by 0 bases; junction bases not matched to a gene: 4. The repertoire was sequenced with immunoSEQ multiplex PCR; TCRdb's copy has only in-frame clones and lacks some. The repertoire has 1,500,000 or so clones, 98% of them found once; the top ten carry 0.3% to 0.45%. The sequenced material came from naive CD4+ T cells sorted from blood. Subset: CD45RA+ positively selected. The source is a man aged 25-45 years in good health. The chain employs TRBV28 and TRBJ2-1; 7 bases match TRBD2. CDR3 nucleotide sequence: TGTGCCAGCTGGGGAGGGAGCTCCTACAATGAGCAGTTCTTC. It encodes CASWGGSSYNEQFF.